A single sample gave rise to the 20 T cell receptor beta chains below, sequenced in a study of blood T cell repertoires in COVID-19. Sequenced by immunoSEQ multiplex PCR; TCRdb stores in-frame clones only, minus some. The sample lists under 35,000 clones; about 80% were seen once. What was sequenced was peripheral blood. Source of these receptors: a man older than 75 with acute or convalescent COVID-19.

The chain has TRBV20-1 and TRBJ2-1; unclear D gene. The germline V gene has CDR1 DFQATT and CDR2 SNEGSKA (reference sequence). The CDR3 runs 12 residues. The V gene lost 3 bases and the J gene lost 6 bases, with 9 bases spanning the gap. DNA of the CDR3: TGCAGTGCTAGTCCGGGTGCCAATGAGCAGTTCTTC. Translating it yields CSASPGANEQFF.

The chain joins TRBV29-1 to TRBJ2-5; 7 bases match TRBD2. The CDR3 has 13 residues. The J segment lost 2 bases and the V segment lost 6 bases, leaving 6 bases of the junction unmatched. In germline, CDR1 is SQVTM, CDR2 ANQGSEA. The CDR3 loop is CSVSSGDQETQYF. The CDR3 DNA sequence: TGCAGCGTGTCCAGCGGGGATCAAGAGACCCAGTACTTC.

A few counts support this clone. This chain links TRBV6-5 with TRBJ2-7; TRBD1 matches at 7 bases. The ends lost 7 bases at V and 3 bases at J; junction bases unmatched: 6. Germline assignment: CDR1 MNHEY and CDR2 SVGAGI. CDR3 length: 13 residues. The CDR3 sequence is CASMPRDSYEQYF. CDR3 nucleotides: TGTGCCAGCATGCCACGGGACAGCTACGAGCAGTACTTC.

The V and J genes are TRBV6-6 and TRBJ1-3; possibly TRBD1 for D (6 bases). This CDR3 spans 16 amino acids. Trimming stripped 1 base from V and 0 bases from J, with 10 bases between. Germline CDR1 reads MNHNY; CDR2 reads SVGAGI (reference sequence). CDR3 in amino acids: CASSYFRGDSGNTIYF. The CDR3 DNA is TGTGCCAGCAGTTACTTCAGGGGAGACTCTGGAAACACCATATATTTT.

The J gene is TRBJ2-7, the V gene TRBV2; the match to TRBD1 covers 11 bases. Germline V CDR1 and CDR2: SNHLY, FYNNEI. V lost 5 bases, J lost 2 bases, and 5 bases stayed unmatched. This CDR3 is built from 15 residues. CDR3 nucleotides: TGTGCCAGCAGTCGGGGACAGGGGGGAACCTACGAGCAGTACTTC. Amino acids: CASSRGQGGTYEQYF.

The chain couples TRBV27 to TRBJ2-6; perhaps TRBD1 as D (6 bases). Germline loops: CDR1 MNHEY, CDR2 SMNVEV (reference sequence). Trimming removed 4 bases at V and 2 bases at J, with 12 bases between. The CDR3 spans 16 residues. The CDR3 DNA follows: TGTGCCAGCAGTTCTGGACAGTTGCCTGGGGCCAACGTCCTGACTTTC. The encoded protein is CASSSGQLPGANVLTF. The full variable domain, in which reference TRBV27 and TRBJ2-6 provide the parts outside the CDR3, is EAQVTQNPRYLITVTGKKLTVTCSQNMNHEYMSWYRQDPGLGLRQIYYSMNVEVTDKGDVPEGYKVSRKEKRNFPLILESPSPNQTSLYFCASSSGQLPGANVLTFGAGSRLTVL.

The chain has TRBV19 and TRBJ2-2; D is uncertain. The CDR3 runs 15 residues. Trimming took off 7 bases at V and 2 bases at J, with 14 bases between the two ends. Germline CDR1 and CDR2: LNHDA and SQIVND (reference sequence). This CDR3 is CASTLGRLNTGELFF. DNA of the CDR3: TGTGCCAGTACCCTCGGCAGACTTAACACCGGGGAGCTGTTTTTT.

The chain has TRBV6-5 and TRBJ2-7; tentatively, D is TRBD1 (6 bases). Trimming took off 6 bases at V and 1 base at J, with 13 bases between the two ends. The CDR3 contains 14 residues. Germline V gene lookup returns CDR1 MNHEY and CDR2 SVGAGI. The CDR3 region is CASRSDRTSYEQYF. The DNA of the CDR3 is TGTGCCAGCAGATCAGACAGGACATCCTACGAGCAGTACTTC.

In its sample, this clone was seen a few times. The rearrangement joins TRBV11-2 to TRBJ2-2; D might be TRBD1 (5 bases). V was clipped by 0 bases and J by 2 bases, with 13 bases between them. CDR1 and CDR2 (germline): SGHAT, FQNNGV. The CDR3 spans 17 residues. The CDR3 reads CASSLDFWTFNTGELFF. The CDR3 nucleotides are TGTGCCAGCAGCTTAGATTTTTGGACATTTAACACCGGGGAGCTGTTTTTT. Based on the CDR3 plus reference TRBV11-2 and TRBJ2-2, the full variable domain is EAGVAQSPRYKIIEKRQSVAFWCNPISGHATLYWYQQILGQGPKLLIQFQNNGVVDDSQLPKDRFSAERLKGVDSTLKIQPAKLEDSAVYLCASSLDFWTFNTGELFFGEGSRLTVL.

The DNA of the CDR3 is TGTGCCACCAGTGATGCCGTCGGGGGCTCCTACAATGAGCAGTTCTTC. Translation: CATSDAVGGSYNEQFF. The chain employs TRBV24-1 and TRBJ2-1; possibly TRBD2 for D (6 bases). Germline CDR1 and CDR2: KGHDR and SFDVKD. This CDR3 comprises 16 residues. The V end lost 3 bases, the J end lost 0 bases, and 11 bases lay between the germline ends.

The rearrangement uses TRBV7-2 and TRBJ2-3; tentatively, D is TRBD2 (6 bases). V lost 4 bases to trimming and J lost 2 bases, with 22 bases between them. The CDR3 is 18 residues long. Germline CDR1 and CDR2: SGHTA and FQGNSA. For the CDR3, the DNA is TGTGCCAGCAGCTCCGAGGTTACTCTAGCGCCATCCACAGATACGCAGTATTTT. It specifies CASSSEVTLAPSTDTQYF. The full variable domain, its missing parts supplied by reference TRBV7-2 and TRBJ2-3, is GAGVSQSPSNKVTEKGKDVELRCDPISGHTALYWYRQSLGQGLEFLIYFQGNSAPDKSGLPSDRFSAERTGGSVSTLTIQRTQQEDSAVYLCASSSEVTLAPSTDTQYFGPGTRLTVL.

V is TRBV7-9 and J is TRBJ2-3; D gene ambiguous. There are 16 residues in the CDR3. V was pared by 4 bases and J by 0 bases, with 14 bases between. Germline assignment: CDR1 SEHNR and CDR2 FQNEAQ (reference sequence). CDR3 amino acids: CASSSTRSASTDTQYF. The DNA for the CDR3 is TGTGCCAGCAGCTCCACGAGGTCAGCAAGCACAGATACGCAGTATTTT.

V usage is TRBV30 and J usage is TRBJ1-3, with TRBD1 matching 8 bases. The CDR3 has 15 residues. V trimming: 2 bases; J trimming: 0 bases; junction bases outside the gene matches: 3. Germline V gene data show CDR1 as GTSNPN and CDR2 as SVGIG (reference sequence). The CDR3 sequence: CAWSKDRASGNTIYF. CDR3 DNA: TGTGCCTGGAGTAAGGACAGGGCCTCTGGAAACACCATATATTTT.

There are a few counts of this clone. The chain has TRBV30 and TRBJ1-5; D ambiguous. V shed 0 bases and J shed 7 bases, with 10 bases lying between them. Germline CDR1 is GTSNPN and CDR2 is SVGIG (reference sequence). The CDR3 is 13 amino acids. The CDR3 DNA is TGTGCCTGGAGTGTGGGCAGCCTGCAGCCCCAGCATTTT. The encoded protein is CAWSVGSLQPQHF.

The chain has TRBV25-1 and TRBJ2-2, with TRBD2 matching over 7 bases. The germline V gene encodes CDR1 MGHDK and CDR2 SYGVNS. Losses at the gene ends were 3 bases for V and 6 bases for J; bases not matched to a gene: 7. CDR3 length: 15 residues. For the CDR3, the DNA is TGTGCCAGCAGTGATACGGGACGGGAGGCCGGGGAGCTGTTTTTT. It specifies CASSDTGREAGELFF.

The chain is built from TRBV18 and TRBJ1-2, with 8 nucleotides matching TRBD1. V gave up 1 base and J gave up 0 bases; unmatched junction bases: 13. The CDR3 is 19 amino acids. Germline V lookup: CDR1 KGHSH, CDR2 LQKENI. The CDR3 protein is CASSPLVSRSGQANYGYTF. The CDR3, as DNA: TGTGCCAGCTCACCACTGGTATCTAGGTCGGGACAGGCTAACTATGGCTACACCTTC.

This sequence joins TRBV7-2 and TRBJ2-1; TRBD1 is a possible D gene (7 bases). The CDR3 has 15 residues. Germline CDR1 SGHTA, CDR2 FQGNSA. V was clipped by 3 bases and J by 4 bases, with 13 bases between them. The chain's CDR3 is CASSFVRDSYNEQFF. The CDR3 nucleotides read TGTGCCAGCAGCTTTGTGCGGGACAGTTACAATGAGCAGTTCTTC.

J is TRBJ2-3 and V is TRBV7-9; 11 positions agree with TRBD2. Germline loops: CDR1 SEHNR, CDR2 FQNEAQ (reference sequence). CDR3 length equals 18 residues. Trimming cost V 1 base and J 3 bases; bases outside gene matches: 9. CDR3 nucleotide sequence: TGTGCCAGCAGCTTAGTACTTGGGGGACTAGCGGTTACAGATACGCAGTATTTT. Encoded protein: CASSLVLGGLAVTDTQYF.

This clone was detected a few times. V is TRBV5-1 and J is TRBJ1-2; TRBD1 matches 7 bases. Losses at the gene ends were 0 bases for V and 3 bases for J; bases not matched to a gene: 2. Germline CDR1 and CDR2: SGHRS and YFSETQ. This CDR3 contains 14 residues. CDR3 coding DNA: TGCGCCAGCAGCTTGGACGGGACAGACTATGGCTACACCTTC. It translates to CASSLDGTDYGYTF.

This rearrangement joins TRBV29-1 to TRBJ2-3, with D possibly matching TRBD2 (6 bases). The CDR3 covers 16 residues. Germline V gene sequence: CDR1 SQVTM, CDR2 ANQGSEA. V was clipped by 4 bases and J by 3 bases, with 20 bases between them. CDR3: CSVVGVVGGGTDTQYF. In DNA, the CDR3 is TGCAGCGTTGTAGGGGTCGTGGGGGGAGGTACAGATACGCAGTATTTT.